The 19 T cell receptor beta chains below all came from one sample that was sequenced in a study of T cell changes during pregnancy in multiple sclerosis. The protocol was immunoSEQ multiplex PCR, while the TCRdb copy is restricted to in-frame clones and leaves out a portion. Of approximately 53,000 clones listed, over 90% are singletons. The sequenced sample was CD4+ T cells from peripheral blood mononuclear cells, obtained in the second trimester of pregnancy. The receptors were gathered from a female donor with multiple sclerosis, enrolled in a pregnancy study.

The rearrangement links TRBV7-8 to TRBJ1-1, with D hard to call. The CDR3 is made up of 15 amino acids. Trimming cost V 2 bases and J 11 bases, with 21 bases left between them. Per germline, CDR1 SGHVS and CDR2 FQNEAQ. The CDR3 loop reads CASSLRATASGRAFF. In DNA, the CDR3 is TGTGCCAGCAGCTTACGAGCAACAGCCAGTGGAAGGGCTTTCTTT.

The chain has TRBV5-6 and TRBJ1-2; 7 bases are a match to TRBD1. The V and J ends lost 1 base and 4 bases, in that order; junction bases with no gene match: 13. This CDR3 comprises 17 residues. Germline-derived CDR1 and CDR2 are SGHDT and YYEEEE. CDR3 nucleotides: TGTGCCAGCAGCTTGATGGAGGGGGCGAGACCACGCTATGGCTACACCTTC. Its translation: CASSLMEGARPRYGYTF.

CDR3 loop: CASSFLDSTQYF. The CDR3 DNA sequence: TGTGCCAGCAGCTTTTTAGACAGTACGCAGTATTTT. This sequence joins TRBV5-4 and TRBJ2-3, with D possibly being TRBD1 (5 bases). The CDR3 sequence is 12 residues long. Trimming removed 2 bases at V and 8 bases at J, with 9 bases between. Per germline, CDR1 SGHNT and CDR2 YYREEE (reference sequence). The full variable domain, with the rest looked up from reference TRBV5-4 and TRBJ2-3, is ETGVTQSPTHLIKTRGQQVTLRCSSQSGHNTVSWYQQALGQGPQFIFQYYREEENGRGNFPPRFSGLQFPNYSSELNVNALELDDSALYLCASSFLDSTQYFGPGTRLTVL.

The V gene is TRBV5-1, the J gene TRBJ1-2, with a weak D call TRBD1 (6 bases). CDR3 size: 15 residues. CDR1 and CDR2 (germline): SGHRS, YFSETQ. The V and J ends lost 3 bases and 4 bases respectively, with 16 bases between them. The CDR3 DNA reads TGCGCCAGCAGCTCCGGACAGCTCGCGGCCTATGGCTACACCTTC. Protein sequence: CASSSGQLAAYGYTF.

The table lists this clone with a few counts. The gene calls are TRBV2 and TRBJ1-5; D possibly corresponds to TRBD1 (6 bases). The CDR3 runs to 11 residues. From germline, CDR1 is SNHLY and CDR2 FYNNEI. V lost 6 bases and J lost 9, with 9 bases in between. The CDR3 here is CASRETGPQHF. The CDR3 DNA follows: TGTGCCAGCAGGGAGACAGGGCCCCAGCATTTT.

There are many counts of this clone. This chain uses TRBV14 with TRBJ1-2, with a weak D call TRBD1 (6 bases). The CDR3 is made up of 12 amino acids. CDR1 and CDR2 from the germline V gene are SGHDN and FVKESK. V lost 4 bases and J lost 8, with 11 bases in between. CDR3 in amino acids: CASSPQGWGYTF. Here the CDR3 DNA reads TGTGCCAGCAGCCCACAGGGTTGGGGCTACACCTTC.

The chain employs TRBV7-6 and TRBJ2-5; a weak D match, TRBD2 (6 bases). The germline V gene has CDR1 SGHVS and CDR2 FNYEAQ. The V and J ends lost 4 bases and 6 bases respectively, with 21 bases between them. This CDR3 spans 16 amino acids. CDR3 DNA: TGTGCCAGCAGCTCAAGACTAGTAGACGCTCGGCAGACCCAGTACTTC. Protein: CASSSRLVDARQTQYF.

The CDR3 here is CASRLAGGPSGANVLTF. In DNA form, the CDR3 reads TGCGCCAGCAGGCTAGCGGGGGGGCCTTCTGGGGCCAACGTCCTGACTTTC. The gene calls are TRBV5-1 and TRBJ2-6, with TRBD2 matching 12 bases. Per germline, CDR1 SGHRS and CDR2 YFSETQ. The CDR3 sequence is 17 residues long. The J segment lost 1 base and the V segment lost 5 bases, leaving 4 bases of the junction unmatched. Drawing the rest from reference TRBV5-1 and TRBJ2-6, the complete variable domain is KAGVTQTPRYLIKTRGQQVTLSCSPISGHRSVSWYQQTPGQGLQFLFEYFSETQRNKGNFPGRFSGRQFSNSRSEMNVSTLELGDSALYLCASRLAGGPSGANVLTFGAGSRLTVL.

This clone was observed once. The V gene is TRBV10-2, the J gene TRBJ2-2; TRBD2 matches 13 bases. The CDR3 contains 17 residues. Trimming cost V 7 bases and J 4 bases; bases outside gene matches: 9. Germline CDR1 WSHSY, CDR2 SAAADI. The CDR3 protein is CASKTPGLAGPTGELFF. CDR3 coding DNA: TGCGCCAGCAAAACTCCGGGACTAGCGGGGCCCACCGGGGAGCTGTTTTTT.

The genes are TRBV9 and TRBJ1-2, with no clear D. The CDR3 is made up of 16 amino acids. V was cut by 4 bases and J by 2 bases, with 18 bases left in between. CDR1 is SGDLS and CDR2 is YYNGEE in the germline V gene. This CDR3 is CASSPTGTQYNYGYTF. CDR3 bases: TGTGCCAGCAGCCCGACTGGCACTCAATACAACTATGGCTACACCTTC.

This chain connects TRBV12-5 to TRBJ1-5, with 7 bases aligning to TRBD1. Losses at the gene ends were 5 bases for V and 0 bases for J; bases not matched to a gene: 4. There are 15 residues in the CDR3. CDR1 LGHNT and CDR2 FRNRAP come from the germline V gene. CDR3 nucleotide sequence: TGTGCTAGTGGTGCGGGACAGATTAGCAATCAGCCCCAGCATTTT. It specifies CASGAGQISNQPQHF.

This rearrangement joins TRBV21-1 to TRBJ2-3; the table's TRBD2 call for D was not verified on the DNA. TRBV21-1 is a listed pseudogene. The CDR3 runs to 18 residues. CDR3 nucleotides: TGTGCCAGCAGCCCCCTAGGGACTAGCGGGGGGGCAAAAGATACGCAGTATTTT. Its translation is CASSPLGTSGGAKDTQYF.

This chain uses TRBV10-1 with TRBJ1-1, with D possibly TRBD1 on 5 matching bases. CDR1 is WNHNN and CDR2 is SYGVQD in the germline V gene (reference sequence). Trimming took off 0 bases at V and 4 bases at J, with 9 bases between the two ends. The CDR3 runs 14 residues. Here the CDR3 reads CASSESNRLTEAFF. The CDR3 nucleotides read TGCGCCAGCAGTGAGTCTAACAGGCTCACTGAAGCTTTCTTT.

The CDR3 here is CASSPPGQGSNQPQHF. CDR3 DNA sequence: TGTGCCAGCAGCCCCCCGGGACAGGGAAGCAATCAGCCCCAGCATTTT. The chain couples TRBV5-8 to TRBJ1-5; TRBD1 matches at 9 bases. V shed 4 bases and J 1 base; nucleotides not matched to a gene: 6. CDR1 is SGHTS, CDR2 YDEGEE, per germline. This CDR3 comprises 16 residues.

J is TRBJ2-3 and V is TRBV7-2; 10 bases map to TRBD2. The V gene's germline CDR1 is SGHTA and CDR2 FQGNSA. V trimming: 5 bases; J trimming: 3 bases; junction bases outside the gene matches: 5. The CDR3 length is 15 residues. The CDR3 here is CASSPSSGGTDTQYF. DNA for the CDR3: TGTGCCAGCAGCCCGTCTAGCGGGGGTACAGATACGCAGTATTTT.

This clone was seen a handful of times. The chain carries TRBV9 and TRBJ2-5, with TRBD2 matching 9 bases. In germline, CDR1 is SGDLS, CDR2 YYNGEE. J was trimmed by 5 bases and V by 0 bases; bases with no gene match: 2. The CDR3 totals 14 residues. The CDR3 here is CASSVGSGGETQYF. The CDR3 DNA reads TGTGCCAGCAGCGTAGGCAGCGGGGGGGAGACCCAGTACTTC.

V gene TRBV7-9 combines with J gene TRBJ1-6; 7 bases match TRBD1. V shed 2 bases, J shed 0 bases, and the junction held 7 bases outside the gene matches. The CDR3 length is 18 residues. Germline-derived CDR1 and CDR2 are SEHNR and FQNEAQ (reference sequence). The CDR3 sequence: CASSLTKGQNSYNSPLHF. The CDR3, as DNA: TGTGCCAGCAGCTTAACGAAGGGACAGAACTCCTATAATTCACCCCTCCACTTT.

The genes are TRBV5-1 and TRBJ1-1; D is perhaps TRBD1 (5 bases). Germline CDR1 SGHRS, CDR2 YFSETQ. Trimming pared 7 bases from V and 0 bases from J, leaving 16 bases between. The length of the CDR3 is 15 residues. In nucleotides, the CDR3 is TGCGCCAGCTCTCTAGGGGATTTATTGAACACTGAAGCTTTCTTT. It is translated as CASSLGDLLNTEAFF.

This chain uses TRBV7-3 with TRBJ1-3, with TRBD1 as a possible D gene (5 bases). In germline, CDR1 is SGHTA, CDR2 FQGTGA. The CDR3 is 14 residues long. V gave up 5 bases and J gave up 4 bases, with 12 bases separating them. The DNA of the CDR3 is TGTGCCAGCAGCGATGGGGGGTACGGAAACACCATATATTTT. Protein product: CASSDGGYGNTIYF.